The clone carrying this TCR beta chain was picked up one time. The data belong to a study of blood T cell repertoires in COVID-19. Sequenced by immunoSEQ multiplex PCR; TCRdb stores in-frame clones only, minus some. The sample carries about 51,000 clones, approximately 78% recorded once. CDR1 and CDR2 (germline): LNHDA, SQIVND (reference sequence). Unmatched junction bases numbered 7, after V lost 6 bases and J lost 8 bases. The CDR3 contains 14 residues. This clonotype originated in a human donor with acute or convalescent COVID-19. The donor label of this sample is uncertain. The rearrangement joins TRBV19 to TRBJ1-4, with 9 bases fitting TRBD1. Specimen: peripheral blood. The CDR3: CASSPGQGHEKLFF. The CDR3, as DNA: TGTGCCAGTAGCCCGGGACAGGGTCACGAAAAACTGTTTTTT.